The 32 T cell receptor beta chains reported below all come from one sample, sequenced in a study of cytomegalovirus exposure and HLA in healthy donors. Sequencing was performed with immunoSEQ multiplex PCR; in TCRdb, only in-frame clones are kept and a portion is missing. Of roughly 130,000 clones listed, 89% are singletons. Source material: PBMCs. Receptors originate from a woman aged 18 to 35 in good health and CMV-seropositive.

CDR3 residues: CASRFNGWGGFYEQYF. The CDR3 DNA sequence: TGTGCCAGCAGGTTTAATGGGTGGGGGGGCTTCTACGAGCAGTACTTC. The chain recombines TRBV27 with TRBJ2-7, with D possibly matching TRBD2 (7 bases). Germline CDR1 MNHEY, CDR2 SMNVEV (reference sequence). The CDR3 sequence is 16 residues long. V lost 6 bases and J lost 3, with 21 bases in between.

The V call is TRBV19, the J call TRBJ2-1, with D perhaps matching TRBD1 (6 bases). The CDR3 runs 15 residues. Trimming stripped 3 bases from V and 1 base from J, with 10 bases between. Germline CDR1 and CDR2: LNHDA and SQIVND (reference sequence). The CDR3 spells CASSIFQGSYNEQFF. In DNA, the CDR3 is TGTGCCAGTAGTATTTTCCAGGGGTCCTACAATGAGCAGTTCTTC.

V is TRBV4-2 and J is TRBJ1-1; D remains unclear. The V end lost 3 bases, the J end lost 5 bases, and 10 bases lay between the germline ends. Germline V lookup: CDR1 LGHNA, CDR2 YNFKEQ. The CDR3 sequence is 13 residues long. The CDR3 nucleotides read TGTGCCAGCAGCCACGGGGTAGGGACTGAAGCTTTCTTT. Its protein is CASSHGVGTEAFF.

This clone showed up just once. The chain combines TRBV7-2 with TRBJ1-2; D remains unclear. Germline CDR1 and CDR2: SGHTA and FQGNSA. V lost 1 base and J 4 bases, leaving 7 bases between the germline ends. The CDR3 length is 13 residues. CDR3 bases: TGTGCCAGCAGCTTAGTACAGATCTATGGCTACACCTTC. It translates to CASSLVQIYGYTF.

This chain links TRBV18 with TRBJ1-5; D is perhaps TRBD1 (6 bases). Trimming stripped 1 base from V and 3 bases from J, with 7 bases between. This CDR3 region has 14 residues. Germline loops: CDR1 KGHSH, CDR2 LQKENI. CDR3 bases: TGTGCCAGCTCACCACGGGGGCTCAATCAGCCCCAGCATTTT. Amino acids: CASSPRGLNQPQHF.

In DNA, the CDR3 is TGCGCCAGCACTCAAGTTGGGGGGGGGCGAAATTCACCCCTCCACTTT. This sequence encodes CASTQVGGGRNSPLHF. The rearrangement joins TRBV4-1 to TRBJ1-6; D is perhaps TRBD1 (6 bases). The CDR3 extends over 16 amino acids. Trimming pared 7 bases from V and 7 bases from J, leaving 20 bases between. Germline CDR1 and CDR2: MGHRA and YSYEKL.

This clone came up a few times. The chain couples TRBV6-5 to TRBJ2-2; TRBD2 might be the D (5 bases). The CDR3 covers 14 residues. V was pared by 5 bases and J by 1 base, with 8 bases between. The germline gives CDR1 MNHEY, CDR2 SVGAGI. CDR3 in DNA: TGTGCCAGCAGTCGGGGTCGGAACACCGGGGAGCTGTTTTTT. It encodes CASSRGRNTGELFF.

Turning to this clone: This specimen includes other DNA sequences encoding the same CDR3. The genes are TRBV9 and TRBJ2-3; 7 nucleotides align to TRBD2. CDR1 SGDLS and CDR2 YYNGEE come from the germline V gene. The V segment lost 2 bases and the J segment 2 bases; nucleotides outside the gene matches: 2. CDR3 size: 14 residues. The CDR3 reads CASSVAGVTDTQYF. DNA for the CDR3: TGTGCCAGCAGCGTCGCGGGGGTCACAGATACGCAGTATTTT.

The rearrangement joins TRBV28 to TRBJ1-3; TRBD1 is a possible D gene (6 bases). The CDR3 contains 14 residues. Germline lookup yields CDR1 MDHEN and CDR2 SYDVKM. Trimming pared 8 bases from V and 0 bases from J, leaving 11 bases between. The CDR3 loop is CASGIQGSGNTIYF. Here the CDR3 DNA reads TGTGCCAGCGGAATACAGGGCTCTGGAAACACCATATATTTT.

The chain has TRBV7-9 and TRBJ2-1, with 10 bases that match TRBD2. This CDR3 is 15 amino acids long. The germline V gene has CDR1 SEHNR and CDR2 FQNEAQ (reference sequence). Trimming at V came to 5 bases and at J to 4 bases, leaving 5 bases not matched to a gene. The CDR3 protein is CASSLLAGIYNEQFF. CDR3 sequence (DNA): TGTGCCAGCAGCCTACTAGCGGGGATTTACAATGAGCAGTTCTTC.

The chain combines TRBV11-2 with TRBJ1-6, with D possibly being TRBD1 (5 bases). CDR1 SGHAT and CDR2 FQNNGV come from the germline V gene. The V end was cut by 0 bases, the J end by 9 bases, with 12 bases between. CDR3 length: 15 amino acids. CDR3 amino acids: CASSLDHQGASPLHF. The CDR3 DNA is TGTGCCAGCAGCTTAGATCACCAGGGCGCTTCACCCCTCCACTTT.

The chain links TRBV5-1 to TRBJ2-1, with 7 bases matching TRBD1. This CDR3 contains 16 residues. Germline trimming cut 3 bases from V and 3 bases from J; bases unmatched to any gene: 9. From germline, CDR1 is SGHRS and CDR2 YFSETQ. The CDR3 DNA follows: TGCGCCAGCAGCTCGACCAAGTGGGACAGCTACAATGAGCAGTTCTTC. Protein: CASSSTKWDSYNEQFF.

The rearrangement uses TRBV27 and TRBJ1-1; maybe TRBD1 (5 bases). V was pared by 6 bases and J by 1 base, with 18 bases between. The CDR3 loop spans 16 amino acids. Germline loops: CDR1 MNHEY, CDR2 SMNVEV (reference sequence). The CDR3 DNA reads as TGTGCCAGCAGCCAAGGGGTGGTGGTAGCGAACACTGAAGCTTTCTTT. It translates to CASSQGVVVANTEAFF.

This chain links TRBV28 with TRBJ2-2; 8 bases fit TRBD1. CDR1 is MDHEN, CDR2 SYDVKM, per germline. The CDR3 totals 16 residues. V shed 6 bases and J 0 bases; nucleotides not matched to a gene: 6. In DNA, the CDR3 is TGTGCCAGCAGGGGACAGGCGCCAACGAACACCGGGGAGCTGTTTTTT. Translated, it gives CASRGQAPTNTGELFF.

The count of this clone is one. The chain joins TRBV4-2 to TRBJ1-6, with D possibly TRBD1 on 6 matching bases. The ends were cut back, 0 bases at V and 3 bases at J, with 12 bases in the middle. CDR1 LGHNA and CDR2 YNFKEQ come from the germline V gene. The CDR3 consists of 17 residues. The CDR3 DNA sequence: TGTGCCAGCAGCCAAGAGGTAGGGGGTTTCTATAATTCACCCCTCCACTTT. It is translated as CASSQEVGGFYNSPLHF.

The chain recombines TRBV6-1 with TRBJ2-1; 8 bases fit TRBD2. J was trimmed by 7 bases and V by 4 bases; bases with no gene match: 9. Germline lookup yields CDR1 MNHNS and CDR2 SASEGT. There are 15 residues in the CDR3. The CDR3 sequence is CASSGPAGAPNEQFF. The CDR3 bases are TGTGCCAGCAGTGGACCAGCGGGGGCTCCAAATGAGCAGTTCTTC.

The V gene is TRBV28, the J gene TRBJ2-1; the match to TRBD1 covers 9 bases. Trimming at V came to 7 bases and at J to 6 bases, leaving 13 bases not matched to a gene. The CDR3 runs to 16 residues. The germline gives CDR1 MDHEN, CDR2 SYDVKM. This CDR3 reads CASIQPIGTGINEQFF. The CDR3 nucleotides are TGTGCCAGCATCCAACCTATTGGGACAGGGATCAATGAGCAGTTCTTC. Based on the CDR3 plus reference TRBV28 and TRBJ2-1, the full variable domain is DVKVTQSSRYLVKRTGEKVFLECVQDMDHENMFWYRQDPGLGLRLIYFSYDVKMKEKGDIPEGYSVSREKKERFSLILESASTNQTSMYLCASIQPIGTGINEQFFGPGTRLTVL.

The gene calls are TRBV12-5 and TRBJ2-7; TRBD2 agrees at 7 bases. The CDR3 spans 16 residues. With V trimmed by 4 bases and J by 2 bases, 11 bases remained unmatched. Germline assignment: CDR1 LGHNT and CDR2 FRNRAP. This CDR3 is CASGWVVGGTTYEQYF. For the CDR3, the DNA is TGTGCTAGTGGTTGGGTTGTCGGGGGGACGACCTACGAGCAGTACTTC.

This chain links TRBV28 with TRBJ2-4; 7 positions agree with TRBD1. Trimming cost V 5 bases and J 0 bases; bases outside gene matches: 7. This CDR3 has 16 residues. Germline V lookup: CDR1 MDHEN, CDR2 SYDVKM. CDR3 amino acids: CASSLGQPLAKNIQYF. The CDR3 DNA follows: TGTGCCAGCAGTCTGGGACAGCCCCTAGCCAAAAACATTCAGTACTTC.

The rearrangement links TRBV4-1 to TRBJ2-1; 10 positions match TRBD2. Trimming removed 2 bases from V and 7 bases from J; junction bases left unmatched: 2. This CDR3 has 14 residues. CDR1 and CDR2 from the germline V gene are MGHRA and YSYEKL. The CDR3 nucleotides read TGCGCCAGCAGCCAACTAGCGGGGGTAAATGAGCAGTTCTTC. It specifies CASSQLAGVNEQFF.

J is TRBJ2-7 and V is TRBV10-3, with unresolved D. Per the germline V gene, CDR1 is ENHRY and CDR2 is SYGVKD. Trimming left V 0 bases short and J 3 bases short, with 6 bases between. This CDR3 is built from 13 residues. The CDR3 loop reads CAISESLLYEQYF. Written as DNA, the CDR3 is TGTGCCATCAGTGAGTCCCTCCTCTACGAGCAGTACTTC.

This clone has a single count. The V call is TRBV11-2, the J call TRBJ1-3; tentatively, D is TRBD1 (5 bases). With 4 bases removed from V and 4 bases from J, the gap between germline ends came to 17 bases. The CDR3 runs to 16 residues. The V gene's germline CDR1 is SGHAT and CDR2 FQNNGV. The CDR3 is CASSSPQGYLGNTIYF. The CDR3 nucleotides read TGTGCCAGCAGCTCGCCCCAGGGTTACCTCGGAAACACCATATATTTT.

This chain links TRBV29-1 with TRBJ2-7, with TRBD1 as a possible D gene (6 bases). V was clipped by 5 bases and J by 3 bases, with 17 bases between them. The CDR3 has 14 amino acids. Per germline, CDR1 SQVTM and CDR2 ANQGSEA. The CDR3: CSVSSAGAGYEQYF. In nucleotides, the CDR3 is TGCAGCGTTAGTAGTGCAGGGGCGGGCTACGAGCAGTACTTC.

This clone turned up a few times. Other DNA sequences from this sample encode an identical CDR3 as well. The CDR3 here is CASSLEGGGPYNEQFF. For the CDR3, the DNA is TGCGCCAGCAGCTTGGAAGGGGGGGGACCCTACAATGAGCAGTTCTTC. The chain employs TRBV5-1 and TRBJ2-1, with D maybe TRBD2 (7 bases). V lost 0 bases, J lost 2 bases, and 12 bases lay in between. Germline CDR1 is SGHRS and CDR2 is YFSETQ. This CDR3 contains 16 residues.

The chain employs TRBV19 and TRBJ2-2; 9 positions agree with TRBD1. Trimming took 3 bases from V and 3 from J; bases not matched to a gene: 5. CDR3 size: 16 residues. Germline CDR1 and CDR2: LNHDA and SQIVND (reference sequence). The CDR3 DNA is TGTGCCAGTAGTATTTGGACAGGGGAGGACACCGGGGAGCTGTTTTTT. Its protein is CASSIWTGEDTGELFF.

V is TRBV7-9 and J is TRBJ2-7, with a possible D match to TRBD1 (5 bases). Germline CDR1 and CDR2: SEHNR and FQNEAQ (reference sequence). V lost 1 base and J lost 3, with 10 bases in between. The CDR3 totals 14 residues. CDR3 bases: TGTGCCAGCAGCTTAGGCCGCCAGGGCTACGAGCAGTACTTC. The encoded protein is CASSLGRQGYEQYF.

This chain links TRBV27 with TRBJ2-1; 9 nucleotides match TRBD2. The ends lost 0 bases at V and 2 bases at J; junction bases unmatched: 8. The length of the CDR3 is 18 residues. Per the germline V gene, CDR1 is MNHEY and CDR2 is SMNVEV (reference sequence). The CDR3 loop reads CASSLSYFKRGAYNEQFF. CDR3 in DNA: TGTGCCAGCAGTTTATCTTACTTCAAGCGGGGGGCCTACAATGAGCAGTTCTTC.

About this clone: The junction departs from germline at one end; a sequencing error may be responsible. The CDR3 sequence is CASSIVSSNLHF. CDR3 coding DNA: TGTGCCAGTAGTATAGTGTCCAGTAACCTCCATTTT. This chain uses TRBV19 with TRBJ2-3; unclear D gene. CDR3 size: 12 residues. The germline V gene encodes CDR1 LNHDA and CDR2 SQIVND (reference sequence).

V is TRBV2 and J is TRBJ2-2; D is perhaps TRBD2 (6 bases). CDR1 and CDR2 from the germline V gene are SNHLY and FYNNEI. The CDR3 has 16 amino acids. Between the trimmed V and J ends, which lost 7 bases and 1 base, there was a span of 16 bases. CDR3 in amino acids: CASTREGGVNTGELFF. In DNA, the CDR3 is TGTGCCAGCACCCGTGAGGGCGGGGTGAACACCGGGGAGCTGTTTTTT.

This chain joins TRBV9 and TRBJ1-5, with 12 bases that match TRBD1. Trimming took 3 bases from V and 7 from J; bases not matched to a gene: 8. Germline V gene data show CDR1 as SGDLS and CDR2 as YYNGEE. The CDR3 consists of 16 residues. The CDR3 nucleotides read TGTGCCAGCAGCGCTTCTACCGGGACAGGGGGCCAGCCCCAGCATTTT. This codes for CASSASTGTGGQPQHF.

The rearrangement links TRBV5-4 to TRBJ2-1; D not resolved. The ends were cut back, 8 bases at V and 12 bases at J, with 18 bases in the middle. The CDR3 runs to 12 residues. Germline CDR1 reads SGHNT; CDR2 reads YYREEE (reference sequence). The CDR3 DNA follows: TGTGCCAGTGCGAATCCCCAATCCGGGCAGTTCTTC. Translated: CASANPQSGQFF.

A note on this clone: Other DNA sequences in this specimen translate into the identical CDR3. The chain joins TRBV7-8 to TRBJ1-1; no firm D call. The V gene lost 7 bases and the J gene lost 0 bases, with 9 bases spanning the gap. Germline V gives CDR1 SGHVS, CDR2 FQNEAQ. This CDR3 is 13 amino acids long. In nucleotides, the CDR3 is TGTGCCAGCACCCTGGAGGTGAACACTGAAGCTTTCTTT. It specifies CASTLEVNTEAFF.